Listed here are 5 T cell receptor beta chains from one sample, sequenced in a study of blood T cell repertoires in COVID-19. Sequencing was performed with immunoSEQ multiplex PCR; in TCRdb, only in-frame clones are kept and a portion is missing. In the table there are 110,000 or so clones, approximately 80% of which are singletons. The sample taken for sequencing was peripheral blood. These receptors all stem from a human donor in a cohort sampled during active COVID-19.

This clone was counted between two and nine times. The V gene is TRBV4-3, the J gene TRBJ2-1; 8 bases fit TRBD2. Trimming took 0 bases from V and 0 from J; bases not matched to a gene: 13. Germline CDR1 LGHNA, CDR2 YSLEER. This CDR3 spans 20 amino acids. As DNA, the CDR3 is TGCGCCAGCAGCCAAGATCGGGTGACTAGCGCACAAAGCTCCTACAATGAGCAGTTCTTC. Translating gives CASSQDRVTSAQSSYNEQFF.

The chain employs TRBV6-2 or TRBV6-3 and TRBJ1-1; 9 bases align to TRBD1. The CDR3 is 16 amino acids. Germline V gene data show CDR1 as MNHEY and CDR2 as SVGEGT. The ends lost 6 bases at V and 4 bases at J; junction bases unmatched: 12. CDR3 nucleotide sequence: TGTGCCAGCAGCCTCGGGACAGGGCATCTGAGCACTGAAGCTTTCTTT. It encodes CASSLGTGHLSTEAFF.

This clone was detected a few times. The rearrangement joins TRBV30 to TRBJ1-5; tentatively, D is TRBD1 (5 bases). The V and J ends lost 0 bases and 5 bases respectively, with 11 bases between them. Germline loops: CDR1 GTSNPN, CDR2 SVGIG (reference sequence). The CDR3 has 14 residues. The DNA of the CDR3 is TGTGCCTGGAGTGTACAGGCGTTAGATCAGCCCCAGCATTTT. This translates into CAWSVQALDQPQHF.

The count of this clone is one. The V call is TRBV5-3, the J call TRBJ1-2; D may be TRBD1 (5 bases). TRBV5-3 is filed as an ORF, its function uncertain. The CDR3 runs 15 residues. V gave up 3 bases and J gave up 4 bases, with 16 bases separating them. CDR3 region: CARSSPRQGGYGYTF. CDR3 nucleotide sequence: TGTGCCAGAAGCTCGCCTCGTCAGGGTGGCTATGGCTACACCTTC.

The rearrangement links TRBV5-1 to TRBJ2-7; TRBD1 is a possible D gene (5 bases). Germline V gene lookup returns CDR1 SGHRS and CDR2 YFSETQ. The CDR3 sequence is 14 residues long. The V end lost 1 base, the J end lost 2 bases, and 10 bases lay between the germline ends. In DNA form, the CDR3 reads TGCGCCAGCAGCTTGACGGCAGGGACCTACGAGCAGTACTTC. This gives the protein CASSLTAGTYEQYF.